One sample yielded the 22 T cell receptor beta chains listed below, sequenced in a study of T cells after yellow fever vaccination. TCRdb reprocessed the 5' RACE reads via MiXCR and lists one record per CDR3 protein. The data hold a few hundred thousand distinct CDR3 sequences, with 11% observed a single time. The sample in question was PBMCs, obtained on the day of the first yellow fever vaccination. The receptors come from a man aged 18 to 29 who received the YFV17D yellow fever vaccine.

This clonotype was seen only a few times. The chain uses TRBV4-1 and TRBJ1-3; the match to TRBD1 covers 9 bases. Trimming at V came to 0 bases and at J to 3 bases, leaving 9 bases not matched to a gene. In germline, CDR1 is MGHRA, CDR2 YSYEKL. The CDR3 covers 18 residues. In nucleotides, the CDR3 is TGCGCCAGCAGCCAAGAACAGGGGGCTAAATCTCTTGGAAACACCATATATTTT. Protein product: CASSQEQGAKSLGNTIYF.

This clonotype was detected a few times. The genes are TRBV12-3 or TRBV12-4 and TRBJ2-7; the D gene is possibly TRBD1 (6 bases). The CDR3 covers 16 residues. V lost 6 bases to trimming and J lost 3 bases, with 21 bases between them. The CDR3 DNA sequence: TGTGCCAGCAGCCTCAAACACAGGGCACTAAACTACGAGCAGTACGTC. Residues: CASSLKHRALNYEQYV.

V usage is TRBV2 and J usage is TRBJ1-5; D possibly corresponds to TRBD1 (6 bases). V lost 8 bases and J lost 4, with 15 bases in between. Germline CDR1 and CDR2: SNHLY and FYNNEI. The length of the CDR3 is 14 residues. The CDR3 DNA sequence: TGTGCCAGCGATTCGACGGGACAAAATCAGCCCCAGCATTTT. This gives the protein CASDSTGQNQPQHF.

This clonotype came up a few times. The chain employs TRBV4-1 and TRBJ1-1; unclear D gene. The V end was cut by 1 base, the J end by 5 bases, with 23 bases between. The CDR3 runs 18 residues. Germline values: CDR1 MGHRA, CDR2 YSYEKL. The CDR3 is CASSQVPYSSLGVTEAFF. In DNA form, the CDR3 reads TGCGCCAGCAGCCAAGTACCATACTCTTCCCTCGGTGTAACTGAAGCTTTCTTT.

The chain's CDR3 is CSLLAVNQETQYF. As DNA, the CDR3 is TGCAGCCTGCTAGCGGTGAACCAAGAGACCCAGTACTTC. V gene TRBV29-1 combines with J gene TRBJ2-5, with 7 positions matching TRBD2. V was clipped by 8 bases and J by 0 bases; unmatched bases: 6. Germline assignment: CDR1 SQVTM and CDR2 ANQGSEA. The CDR3 loop spans 13 amino acids. Supplemented by reference TRBV29-1 and TRBJ2-5, the full variable domain reads SAVISQKPSRDICQRGTSLTIQCQVDSQVTMMFWYRQQPGQSLTLIATANQGSEATYESGFVIDKFPISRPNLTFSTLTVSNMSPEDSSIYLCSLLAVNQETQYFGPGTRLLVL.

This clonotype appeared a few times. The rearrangement uses TRBV5-1 and TRBJ2-5, with 7 bases fitting TRBD2. V was clipped by 4 bases and J by 2 bases; unmatched bases: 5. Germline CDR1 reads SGHRS; CDR2 reads YFSETQ. The CDR3 contains 14 residues. The CDR3: CASSNGGGQETQYF. CDR3 bases: TGCGCCAGCAGCAATGGCGGGGGTCAAGAGACCCAGTACTTC.

This clonotype was seen a handful of times. The rearrangement uses TRBV12-3 or TRBV12-4 and TRBJ1-4; 7 positions match TRBD1. Losses at the gene ends were 4 bases for V and 5 bases for J; bases not matched to a gene: 10. This CDR3 is built from 16 residues. The CDR3 DNA sequence: TGTGCCAGCAGTTCACCTCGGACAGGCAAGAATGAAAAACTGTTTTTT. The encoded protein is CASSSPRTGKNEKLFF.

In its sample, this clonotype was seen a few times. The junction and the germline gene differ at one end; a read error may be behind it. This chain links TRBV12-3 or TRBV12-4 with TRBJ1-2, with D uncertain. The CDR3 spans 14 residues. The DNA of the CDR3 is TGTGCCAGCAGTCCGGGATGGGAACACTACGGCTACACCTTC. As protein: CASSPGWEHYGYTF.

This clonotype has more than one count but fewer than ten. This chain uses TRBV20-1 with TRBJ2-2; the D is unclear. Trimming pared 5 bases from V and 5 bases from J, leaving 12 bases between. This CDR3 is 13 amino acids long. Germline V CDR1 and CDR2: DFQATT, SNEGSKA (reference sequence). Written as DNA, the CDR3 is TGCAGTGCTCCCGGGCCTATGACCGGGGAGCTGTTTTTT. Its translation: CSAPGPMTGELFF.

The chain couples TRBV9 to TRBJ2-1, with D uncertain. Germline V gives CDR1 SGDLS, CDR2 YYNGEE. V was shortened by 3 bases and J by 8 bases, with 12 bases between the two germline ends. The CDR3 has 13 amino acids. Here the CDR3 DNA reads TGTGCCAGCAGCGCCCGACTGGGCGATGAGCAGTTCTTC. Its protein product is CASSARLGDEQFF.

The V gene is TRBV5-1, the J gene TRBJ2-3; 9 bases are a match to TRBD2. This CDR3 region has 16 residues. Germline V lookup: CDR1 SGHRS, CDR2 YFSETQ. J was trimmed by 3 bases and V by 0 bases; bases with no gene match: 5. In DNA form, the CDR3 reads TGCGCCAGCAGCTTGGAGGCTAGCGGGGCAACAGATACGCAGTATTTT. Residues: CASSLEASGATDTQYF. The whole variable domain, remainder taken from reference TRBV5-1 and TRBJ2-3, is KAGVTQTPRYLIKTRGQQVTLSCSPISGHRSVSWYQQTPGQGLQFLFEYFSETQRNKGNFPGRFSGRQFSNSRSEMNVSTLELGDSALYLCASSLEASGATDTQYFGPGTRLTVL.

This clonotype occurred a few times. The chain employs TRBV19 and TRBJ2-1, with a tentative D call TRBD1 (7 bases). Per germline, CDR1 LNHDA and CDR2 SQIVND (reference sequence). The CDR3 runs 15 residues. The V end was cut by 4 bases, the J end by 5 bases, with 15 bases between. The CDR3 region has the DNA TGTGCCAGTAGTAGTCAGCAGGGGGGTAACAATGAGCAGTTCTTC. Amino acids: CASSSQQGGNNEQFF.

The chain combines TRBV12-3 or TRBV12-4 with TRBJ2-5; no clear D gene. V lost 3 bases to trimming and J lost 5 bases, with 10 bases between them. CDR3 length equals 13 residues. CDR3 DNA sequence: TGTGCCAGCAGTTTCTCCGCGGCGGAGACCCAGTACTTC. Protein: CASSFSAAETQYF.

The chain is built from TRBV20-1 and TRBJ2-7; the D gene is possibly TRBD2 (6 bases). V was trimmed by 6 bases and J by 6 bases, leaving 18 bases between them. Germline V lookup: CDR1 DFQATT, CDR2 SNEGSKA (reference sequence). This CDR3 contains 13 residues. The CDR3: CSATIGGVGEQYF. The CDR3 DNA reads TGCAGTGCCACAATAGGAGGGGTAGGCGAGCAGTACTTC.

In its sample, this clonotype was seen many times. The chain links TRBV7-3 to TRBJ2-7, with 7 bases matching TRBD1. Unmatched junction bases numbered 5, after V lost 8 bases and J lost 1 base. The CDR3 totals 13 residues. Germline V gene data show CDR1 as SGHTA and CDR2 as FQGTGA. CDR3: CASSRDRSYEQYF. The CDR3 nucleotides read TGTGCCAGCTCACGGGACAGATCCTACGAGCAGTACTTC.

V usage is TRBV30 and J usage is TRBJ1-5, with 7 bases identical to TRBD1. This CDR3 is 12 amino acids long. V dropped 3 bases and J dropped 6; count of bases not matched to a gene: 2. The germline V gene has CDR1 GTSNPN and CDR2 SVGIG (reference sequence). Written as DNA, the CDR3 is TGTGCCTGGAGCAGGGGGGGTCAGCCCCAGCATTTT. Its protein is CAWSRGGQPQHF. Combining the CDR3 with reference TRBV30 and TRBJ1-5 gives the whole variable domain SQTIHQWPATLVQPVGSPLSLECTVEGTSNPNLYWYRQAAGRGLQLLFYSVGIGQISSEVPQNLSASRPQDRQFILSSKKLLLSDSGFYLCAWSRGGQPQHFGDGTRLSIL.

This clonotype was recorded a few times. The chain carries TRBV5-1 and TRBJ2-5, with D maybe TRBD1 (6 bases). Germline lookup yields CDR1 SGHRS and CDR2 YFSETQ. Trimming removed 4 bases from V and 7 bases from J, with 20 bases in between. This CDR3 comprises 15 residues. The CDR3 region is CASSQTRQEEGTQYF. The CDR3 nucleotides are TGCGCCAGCAGCCAAACAAGACAGGAGGAAGGGACCCAGTACTTC. Full variable domain (remainder filled in from reference TRBV5-1 and TRBJ2-5): KAGVTQTPRYLIKTRGQQVTLSCSPISGHRSVSWYQQTPGQGLQFLFEYFSETQRNKGNFPGRFSGRQFSNSRSEMNVSTLELGDSALYLCASSQTRQEEGTQYFGPGTRLLVL.

The J gene is TRBJ2-1, the V gene TRBV6-2 or TRBV6-3; D remains unclear. Looked up from germline, CDR1 is MNHEY and CDR2 is SVGEGT. V was pared by 6 bases and J by 4 bases, with 13 bases between. The CDR3 runs to 14 residues. The DNA of the CDR3 is TGTGCCAGCAGCCAAGCCGCCACGTACAATGAGCAGTTCTTC. Translated, it gives CASSQAATYNEQFF.

This clonotype has only a few counts. The chain is built from TRBV5-1 and TRBJ1-1; 8 bases align to TRBD1. Looked up from germline, CDR1 is SGHRS and CDR2 is YFSETQ. Trimming took 4 bases from V and 2 from J; bases not matched to a gene: 10. CDR3 length equals 16 residues. CDR3 loop: CASSEPGTGINTEAFF. Written as DNA, the CDR3 is TGCGCCAGCAGCGAACCCGGGACAGGAATTAACACTGAAGCTTTCTTT.

V is TRBV2 and J is TRBJ2-1; 7 bases align to TRBD1. CDR3 length equals 18 residues. CDR1 and CDR2 (germline): SNHLY, FYNNEI. Germline trimming cut 0 bases from V and 2 bases from J; bases unmatched to any gene: 10. CDR3 region: CASSEALSGTVAYNEQFF. DNA of the CDR3: TGTGCCAGCAGTGAAGCTCTCTCAGGGACAGTCGCCTACAATGAGCAGTTCTTC.

This clonotype was counted a few times. V and J are TRBV20-1 and TRBJ2-5, with a weak D call TRBD1 (5 bases). From germline, CDR1 is DFQATT and CDR2 SNEGSKA (reference sequence). Trimming stripped 0 bases from V and 0 bases from J, with 26 bases between. The CDR3 runs 20 residues. CDR3 residues: CSARDRVHLGPAIDQETQYF. The CDR3, as DNA: TGCAGTGCTAGAGATCGGGTACATTTGGGGCCAGCCATTGACCAAGAGACCCAGTACTTC.

The CDR3 spells CASSLARGLPQPQHF. The CDR3, as DNA: TGTGCCAGCAGCTTAGCCAGGGGGCTACCTCAGCCCCAGCATTTT. The V call is TRBV7-8, the J call TRBJ1-5; TRBD1 aligns across 8 bases. Germline V gene lookup returns CDR1 SGHVS and CDR2 FQNEAQ. The ends lost 0 bases at V and 6 bases at J; junction bases unmatched: 4. This CDR3 spans 15 amino acids.